These 11 T cell receptor beta chains were sequenced from one sample in a study of blood T cell repertoires in COVID-19. The method was immunoSEQ multiplex PCR; TCRdb's version includes in-frame clones alone and lacks a portion of them. Here the sample spans roughly 300,000 clones, 70% to 90% being singletons. The sample was peripheral blood. The source is a woman in her forties or fifties who had recovered from COVID-19.

Here the CDR3 DNA reads TGTGCCAGTAGGAAAACCGGGACTGAGCTCTACGAGCAGTACTTC. It yields the protein CASRKTGTELYEQYF. The genes are TRBV19 and TRBJ2-7; TRBD2 is a possible D gene (6 bases). The germline V gene has CDR1 LNHDA and CDR2 SQIVND (reference sequence). V lost 6 bases and J lost 3, with 18 bases in between. CDR3 length: 15 residues. The full variable domain, with the rest looked up from reference TRBV19 and TRBJ2-7, is DGGITQSPKYLFRKEGQNVTLSCEQNLNHDAMYWYRQDPGQGLRLIYYSQIVNDFQKGDIAEGYSVSREKKESFPLTVTSAQKNPTAFYLCASRKTGTELYEQYFGPGTRLTVT.

The V gene is TRBV24-1, the J gene TRBJ1-1, with TRBD1 as a possible D gene (6 bases). V shed 7 bases and J shed 5 bases, with 13 bases lying between them. The CDR3 extends over 13 amino acids. CDR1 is KGHDR, CDR2 SFDVKD, per germline. CDR3 nucleotide sequence: TGTGCCACCAGAGGGTACAGGGATACTGAAGCTTTCTTT. Amino acids: CATRGYRDTEAFF.

The genes are TRBV5-1 and TRBJ1-3; 7 nucleotides match TRBD1. The CDR3 has 16 amino acids. Germline CDR1 SGHRS, CDR2 YFSETQ. V was pared by 0 bases and J by 4 bases, with 7 bases of the junction left unmatched. In DNA, the CDR3 is TGCGCCAGCAGCTTGGCCGCCCAGGGGGTCGGAAACACCATATATTTT. Translation gives CASSLAAQGVGNTIYF. The variable domain in full, completed from reference TRBV5-1 and TRBJ1-3, reads KAGVTQTPRYLIKTRGQQVTLSCSPISGHRSVSWYQQTPGQGLQFLFEYFSETQRNKGNFPGRFSGRQFSNSRSEMNVSTLELGDSALYLCASSLAAQGVGNTIYFGEGSWLTVV.

V gene TRBV29-1 combines with J gene TRBJ2-1, with 9 bases aligning to TRBD2. Germline V gene lookup returns CDR1 SQVTM and CDR2 ANQGSEA. Trimming took 6 bases from V and 6 from J; bases not matched to a gene: 15. The CDR3 has 16 residues. The CDR3 loop reads CSVNSGRPSGLNEQFF. For the CDR3, the DNA is TGCAGCGTCAATAGCGGGAGACCTTCCGGGCTCAATGAGCAGTTCTTC.

V is TRBV7-2 and J is TRBJ1-6; 8 bases line up with TRBD1. Germline V gene lookup returns CDR1 SGHTA and CDR2 FQGNSA. The CDR3 consists of 16 residues. V dropped 1 base and J dropped 7; count of bases not matched to a gene: 6. The CDR3 here is CASSLVSWTGNSPLHF. DNA for the CDR3: TGTGCCAGCAGCTTAGTTTCATGGACAGGGAATTCACCCCTCCACTTT. Together with reference TRBV7-2 and TRBJ1-6, the CDR3 gives the full variable domain: GAGVSQSPSNKVTEKGKDVELRCDPISGHTALYWYRQSLGQGLEFLIYFQGNSAPDKSGLPSDRFSAERTGGSVSTLTIQRTQQEDSAVYLCASSLVSWTGNSPLHFGNGTRLTVT.

The chain couples TRBV2 to TRBJ1-1; TRBD1 agrees at 7 bases. There are 10 residues in the CDR3. The J segment lost 10 bases and the V segment lost 8 bases, leaving 4 bases of the junction unmatched. Germline V gives CDR1 SNHLY, CDR2 FYNNEI. The CDR3 DNA reads TGTGCCAGCGCCCAGGGGGGAGCTTTCTTT. It encodes CASAQGGAFF. Using reference TRBV2 and TRBJ1-1 for the parts outside the CDR3, the full variable domain is EPEVTQTPSHQVTQMGQEVILRCVPISNHLYFYWYRQILGQKVEFLVSFYNNEISEKSEIFDDQFSVERPDGSNFTLKIRSTKLEDSAMYFCASAQGGAFFGQGTRLTVV.

The V gene is TRBV4-2, the J gene TRBJ1-1; 7 bases map to TRBD1. V shed 1 base and J 4 bases; nucleotides not matched to a gene: 9. CDR1 and CDR2 from the germline V gene are LGHNA and YNFKEQ. The CDR3 contains 16 residues. The CDR3 reads CASSQATTGWGTEAFF. CDR3 nucleotide sequence: TGTGCCAGCAGCCAAGCTACGACAGGGTGGGGCACTGAAGCTTTCTTT.

The V call is TRBV3-1 (or the pseudogene TRBV3-2), the J call TRBJ1-4, with 10 bases lining up with TRBD1. There are 15 residues in the CDR3. Germline loops: CDR1 LGHDT, CDR2 YNNKEL (reference sequence). V was clipped by 4 bases and J by 8 bases; unmatched bases: 7. The CDR3 DNA reads TGTGCCAGCAGCCCGCGGACAGGGGGTGAGGAAAAACTGTTTTTT. Its protein is CASSPRTGGEEKLFF.

For the CDR3, the DNA is TGTGCCATCAGTAGACAGGGGCGAGGAGTTGGGGCCAACGTCCTGACTTTC. Protein product: CAISRQGRGVGANVLTF. The V gene is TRBV10-3, the J gene TRBJ2-6; 8 bases are a match to TRBD1. Unmatched junction bases numbered 9, after V lost 5 bases and J lost 3 bases. The CDR3 spans 17 residues. CDR1 and CDR2 from the germline V gene are ENHRY and SYGVKD.

The V and J genes are TRBV5-6 and TRBJ2-5; 7 nucleotides line up with TRBD1. The CDR3 contains 15 residues. The V and J ends lost 0 bases and 2 bases, in that order; junction bases with no gene match: 4. CDR1 SGHDT and CDR2 YYEEEE come from the germline V gene. CDR3 region: CASSLDRGVQETQYF. DNA for the CDR3: TGTGCCAGCAGCTTGGACAGGGGAGTTCAAGAGACCCAGTACTTC.

The genes are TRBV4-3 and TRBJ2-1, with D possibly TRBD1 on 5 matching bases. The CDR3 has 15 residues. Germline CDR1 LGHNA, CDR2 YSLEER. V lost 0 bases and J lost 3, with 9 bases in between. The CDR3 here is CASSQDPGNYNEQFF. The DNA for the CDR3 is TGCGCCAGCAGCCAAGATCCAGGGAACTACAATGAGCAGTTCTTC.